This TCR beta chain was profiled in a study of follicular helper T cells after annual influenza vaccination. Study-wide background: For some subjects, blood spans the 2013-2014, 2014-2015 and 2015-2016 annual vaccinations. Study-wide points: ICOS+CD38+ cTfh clonality change tracked circulating plasmablast frequency change.

Sequencing used immunoSEQ multiplex PCR; TCRdb keeps in-frame clones, though not all of them. Here the sample spans 27,000 or so clones, approximately 78% being singletons. This clone occurred a few times. What it binds is unknown. Sample time point: 2014-2015 season, pre-vaccination. No donor had influenza vaccine in the prior 6 months; all lived in the community. ICOS+CD38+ and ICOS-CD38- fractions were sorted from non-naive CD4+CXCR5+PD-1+ cells. The clonotype was recovered from an adult who received the influenza vaccine. Sequences were derived from CXCR5+ CD38- circulating T follicular helper cells from blood, sampled on the day of influenza vaccination. Noted subset: circulating Tfh, non-naive CD4+CXCR5+PD-1+ (ICOS+CD38+ or ICOS-CD38-).

The CDR3 DNA reads TGCGCCAGCAGCGCGGCGCAAACGAACACTGAAGCTTTCTTT. This codes for CASSAAQTNTEAFF. The chain combines TRBV5-1 with TRBJ1-1; D is undetermined. V dropped 4 bases and J dropped 1 base, with 11 bases sitting between them. Per the germline V gene, CDR1 is SGHRS and CDR2 is YFSETQ. This CDR3 is 14 amino acids long.